The following is a T cell receptor (beta chain) sequence with its context. No antigen is known for it. The survey-level immunoSEQ assay was used. Assay: immunoSEQ multiplex PCR; the TCRdb copy retains only in-frame clones and omits some. This sample has around 47,000 clones, with roughly 84% found just once. Deletions cut 4 bases from V and 2 bases from J, with 15 bases between. The germline V gene encodes CDR1 SNHLY and CDR2 FYNNEI. The CDR3 covers 16 residues. The sample originates from a study of STAT5B mutations in CD4+ large granular lymphocyte leukemia. Study-wide findings and caveats: CD4-sorted patient repertoires seemed more clonal than healthy CD4+ repertoires.

V usage is TRBV2 and J usage is TRBJ1-5; possibly TRBD1 for D (5 bases). Sample: CD4+ T cells from blood buffy coats. This clonotype originated in a human donor in good health. CDR3 protein: CASSGGGVSGNQPQHF. DNA of the CDR3: TGTGCCAGCAGTGGTGGGGGGGTTTCGGGCAATCAGCCCCAGCATTTT.